Below are 16 T cell receptor beta chains sequenced from a single sample in a study of shared clonotypes between healthy human individuals. Selected positively for CCR7 and CD45RO-negative, naive CD8 cells excluded terminally differentiated effector memory CD45RA+ cells. The repertoire was sequenced with immunoSEQ multiplex PCR; TCRdb's copy has only in-frame clones and lacks some. The table lists roughly 2,000,000 clones, less than 95% of them singletons, with under 1.5% in the top ten. Sequencing was carried out using naive CD8+ T cells sorted from blood. The receptors derive from a man aged 18 to 30 in good health.

This clone was seen a single time. J is TRBJ2-1 and V is TRBV7-6; 8 bases are a match to TRBD2. This CDR3 is built from 14 residues. Germline V gives CDR1 SGHVS, CDR2 FNYEAQ. Trimming removed 2 bases from V and 7 bases from J; junction bases left unmatched: 4. The CDR3 protein is CASSLRGGTNEQFF. The CDR3 DNA is TGTGCCAGCAGCTTACGCGGGGGGACAAATGAGCAGTTCTTC.

This CDR3 is CTSIPGGDRGEQFF. In DNA, the CDR3 is TGCACCAGCATTCCGGGGGGTGACCGTGGTGAGCAGTTCTTC. The gene calls are TRBV1 and TRBJ2-1; TRBD2, the table's D call, lacks a check against the DNA. TRBV1 is designated a pseudogene. The CDR3 totals 14 residues.

This clone was seen once. The chain's CDR3 is CASSEAGSTDTQYF. DNA for the CDR3: TGTGCCAGCAGTGAAGCGGGGAGCACAGATACGCAGTATTTT. The chain is built from TRBV28 and TRBJ2-3; 7 bases agree with TRBD2. The length of the CDR3 is 14 residues. Germline V CDR1 and CDR2: MDHEN, SYDVKM. With V trimmed by 5 bases and J by 0 bases, 2 bases remained unmatched.

The chain employs TRBV9 and TRBJ2-1; 7 bases fit TRBD1. This CDR3 is built from 13 residues. After removal of 6 bases from V and 10 bases from J, the junction contained 10 bases not matched to a gene. Germline CDR1 SGDLS, CDR2 YYNGEE. Here the CDR3 reads CASTSGGSGEQFF. In nucleotides, the CDR3 is TGTGCCAGCACCTCAGGGGGATCAGGAGAGCAGTTCTTC. Drawing the rest from reference TRBV9 and TRBJ2-1, the complete variable domain is DSGVTQTPKHLITATGQRVTLRCSPRSGDLSVYWYQQSLDQGLQFLIQYYNGEERAKGNILERFSAQQFPDLHSELNLSSLELGDSALYFCASTSGGSGEQFFGPGTRLTVL.

The chain links TRBV7-8 to TRBJ2-5; D is perhaps TRBD1 (6 bases). Germline V gene data show CDR1 as SGHVS and CDR2 as FQNEAQ. The germline V and J ends were trimmed by 1 base and 5 bases, with 17 bases remaining between them. This CDR3 region has 16 residues. The DNA for the CDR3 is TGTGCCAGCAGCTTAGTTGTTACAGGGTACGGGGAGACCCAGTACTTC. This gives the protein CASSLVVTGYGETQYF.

This chain connects TRBV15 to TRBJ2-7; D is uncertain. V lost 0 bases, J lost 5 bases, and 17 bases lay in between. CDR3 length: 16 residues. CDR1 and CDR2 (germline): LNHNV, YYDKDF (reference sequence). CDR3 residues: CATSRDSVTADHEQYF. CDR3 DNA: TGTGCCACCAGCAGAGATTCAGTGACGGCTGACCACGAGCAGTACTTC.

The chain has TRBV2 and TRBJ2-1; possible D gene TRBD2, 6 bases. The CDR3 is 15 amino acids. V gave up 3 bases and J gave up 5 bases, with 14 bases separating them. Germline V gives CDR1 SNHLY, CDR2 FYNNEI. CDR3 nucleotides: TGTGCCAGCAGTGATACGGGGGTGGAGGACAATGAGCAGTTCTTC. The encoded protein is CASSDTGVEDNEQFF.

Comment on this clone: Other DNA sequences of this sample code for an identical CDR3. The V call is TRBV11-2, the J call TRBJ2-7; D gene uncertain. The CDR3 spans 13 residues. Germline V lookup: CDR1 SGHAT, CDR2 FQNNGV. V dropped 3 bases and J dropped 2 bases, with 8 bases sitting between them. CDR3 in amino acids: CASSLGPTYEQYF. CDR3 bases: TGTGCCAGCAGCTTGGGCCCTACCTACGAGCAGTACTTC.

CDR3 sequence reads: CASSDPYSYGYTF. The DNA for the CDR3 is TGTGCCAGCAGTGACCCTTACTCATATGGCTACACCTTC. This chain joins TRBV27 and TRBJ1-2, with no clear D. CDR1 and CDR2 from the germline V gene are MNHEY and SMNVEV (reference sequence). This CDR3 is 13 amino acids long. V lost 5 bases and J 5 bases, leaving 12 bases between the germline ends.

This rearrangement joins TRBV6-6 to TRBJ2-3; 9 bases match TRBD2. The germline gives CDR1 MNHNY, CDR2 SVGAGI (reference sequence). The length of the CDR3 is 15 residues. Trimming removed 7 bases from V and 0 bases from J; junction bases left unmatched: 5. CDR3 in DNA: TGTGCCAGCATTACCGGGACTAGCAGCACAGATACGCAGTATTTT. Residues: CASITGTSSTDTQYF.

For this clone: This specimen includes other DNA sequences encoding the same CDR3. The J gene is TRBJ1-2, the V gene TRBV5-1; maybe TRBD1 (6 bases). CDR3 length: 15 amino acids. Trimming removed 0 bases at V and 8 bases at J, with 17 bases between. Germline loops: CDR1 SGHRS, CDR2 YFSETQ. The CDR3 DNA reads TGCGCCAGCAGCTTGGTTTCGGGGGGCGCCGGGGGCTACACCTTC. It encodes CASSLVSGGAGGYTF.

This rearrangement joins TRBV4-3 to TRBJ2-7, with D hard to call. Germline CDR1 LGHNA, CDR2 YSLEER. This CDR3 has 16 residues. The V end was cut by 1 base, the J end by 2 bases, with 15 bases between. The CDR3: CASSQAPVGATYEQYF. CDR3 sequence (DNA): TGCGCCAGCAGCCAAGCACCTGTTGGCGCGACCTACGAGCAGTACTTC.

The rearrangement joins TRBV4-3 to TRBJ2-1; D possibly uses TRBD1 or TRBD2 (5 bases each). Germline V gene data show CDR1 as LGHNA and CDR2 as YSLEER. V was cut by 6 bases and J by 12 bases, with 33 bases left in between. The CDR3 is made up of 18 amino acids. The CDR3 protein is CASSPDSPGTTTMIGQFF. In nucleotides, the CDR3 is TGCGCCAGCAGTCCAGACAGCCCCGGGACCACCACAATGATCGGGCAGTTCTTC.

The chain combines TRBV7-3 with TRBJ2-7, with 7 bases matching TRBD2. The CDR3 consists of 15 residues. The J segment lost 2 bases and the V segment lost 2 bases, leaving 6 bases of the junction unmatched. CDR1 and CDR2 from the germline V gene are SGHTA and FQGTGA. CDR3 region: CASSLAVGGTYEQYF. The CDR3 nucleotides are TGTGCCAGCAGCTTAGCGGTCGGGGGGACCTACGAGCAGTACTTC.

A word on this clone: The junction shows a germline mismatch at one end, possibly a read error. The chain combines TRBV12-5 with TRBJ1-4; 7 bases map to TRBD1. Germline V gene data show CDR1 as LGHNT and CDR2 as FRNRAP. This CDR3 spans 14 amino acids. CDR3 sequence (DNA): TGTGCTAGTGGTTTGGTACAGGGGATTGGAGACAGGGATTTT. Its protein product is CASGLVQGIGDRDF.

V is TRBV11-2 and J is TRBJ2-7; D ambiguous. V lost 5 bases and J lost 5, with 13 bases in between. CDR1 SGHAT and CDR2 FQNNGV come from the germline V gene. The CDR3 is 13 amino acids. This CDR3 is CASSLRTPHEQYF. The CDR3 DNA follows: TGTGCCAGCAGCCTCCGGACCCCCCACGAGCAGTACTTC.